A single sample gave rise to the 2 T cell receptor beta chains below, sequenced in a study of tumor and adjacent non-tumor tissue in lung cancer. RNA was extracted from bulk tissue without any cell sorting. More than 3 cm separated this lung sample from the edge of the tumor. Three rounds of nested PCR, following a modified ARM-PCR protocol, produced the TCRbeta library. MiXCR, applied by TCRdb to the multiplex PCR reads, yields one record per CDR3 protein. The sample carries approximately 100,000 distinct CDR3 sequences, about 60% recorded once. Sample: distant non-tumor lung tissue. All receptors derive from a young man with non-small cell lung cancer.

Remarks on this clonotype: This may be a read error, as it is one base from a much larger clone. The CDR3 DNA sequence: TGTGCCTGGGCACCAGTTTCGGGGGTGAATGAGCAGTTCTTC. Translated: CAWAPVSGVNEQFF. The chain carries TRBV30 and TRBJ2-1; the D gene is possibly TRBD2 (6 bases). The CDR3 has 14 residues. V lost 5 bases to trimming and J lost 7 bases, with 18 bases between them. CDR1 is GTSNPN, CDR2 SVGIG, per germline (reference sequence).

About this clonotype: One end of the junction is discordant with germline, which a read error may explain. This chain connects TRBV6-1 to TRBJ2-3; D perhaps matches TRBD2 (5 bases). From germline, CDR1 is MNHNS and CDR2 SASEGT. The CDR3 covers 14 residues. The CDR3 coding sequence is TGTGCCAGCAGCCGACTAACCAGCACAGATACGAAGTATTTT. Translated, it gives CASSRLTSTDTKYF.